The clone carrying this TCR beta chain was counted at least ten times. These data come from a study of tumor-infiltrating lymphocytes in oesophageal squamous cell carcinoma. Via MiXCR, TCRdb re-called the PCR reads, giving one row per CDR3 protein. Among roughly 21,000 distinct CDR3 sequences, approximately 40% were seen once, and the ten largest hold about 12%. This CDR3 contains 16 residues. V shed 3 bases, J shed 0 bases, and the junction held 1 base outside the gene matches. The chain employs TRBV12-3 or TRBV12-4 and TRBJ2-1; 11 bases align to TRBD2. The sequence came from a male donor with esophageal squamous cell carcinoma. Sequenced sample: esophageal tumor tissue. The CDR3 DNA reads TGTGCCAGCAGTTTGGGACTAGCGGCCTCCTACAATGAGCAGTTCTTC. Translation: CASSLGLAASYNEQFF.